Below, one TCR beta chain is given with its context. Seattle patient enrollment occurred during active infection, with longitudinal follow-up thereafter. The data were obtained in a study of blood T cell repertoires in COVID-19. Whole-study context: Acute and convalescent COVID-19 samples came from the United States, Italy and Spain. T cells, B-cell-depleted T cells, or PBMCs supplied cDNA or gDNA.

Authors' methods: Counts of nucleated cells, estimated from reference gene primer amplification, were obtained. The table came from immunoSEQ multiplex PCR; TCRdb's copy has only in-frame clones and leaves some out. For V, J and clone size, that table is used; D and trimming come from the DNA. The sample has hundreds of thousands of clones, 80% to 90% seen once. Trimming removed 0 bases from V and 4 bases from J; junction bases left unmatched: 5. CDR1 is SGHRS, CDR2 YFSETQ, per germline. This CDR3 contains 15 residues. The sequence was obtained from a woman aged 70-85 years with COVID-19, enrolled during active disease. What was sequenced was peripheral blood. V is TRBV5-1 and J is TRBJ2-5; the match to TRBD2 covers 8 bases. CDR3 protein: CASSLVGSGVETQYF. The CDR3 bases are TGCGCCAGCAGCTTGGTGGGTAGCGGGGTAGAGACCCAGTACTTC.